Shown below are 23 T cell receptor beta chains from a single sample sequenced in a study of response to subunit inactivated influenza vaccine. TCRdb reprocessed the RT-PCR reads via MiXCR and lists one record per CDR3 protein. Among 650,000 to 850,000 distinct CDR3 sequences listed, roughly 13% were seen once. The source was PBMCs from blood, collected less than 15 days before vaccination. These TCRs come from a man aged 50-60 years who received an inactivated influenza vaccine.

The chain uses TRBV4-2 and TRBJ1-1; D gene ambiguous. Deletions cut 0 bases from V and 3 bases from J, with 5 bases between. The CDR3 contains 13 residues. CDR1 is LGHNA, CDR2 YNFKEQ, per germline. The CDR3 loop reads CASSQDGYTEAFF. DNA for the CDR3: TGTGCCAGCAGCCAAGATGGGTACACTGAAGCTTTCTTT.

This rearrangement joins TRBV20-1 to TRBJ1-2; TRBD1 matches 8 bases. The length of the CDR3 is 14 residues. Germline assignment: CDR1 DFQATT and CDR2 SNEGSKA (reference sequence). V was pared by 2 bases and J by 8 bases, with 10 bases of the junction left unmatched. The CDR3 loop reads CSARPPQGAGGYTF. CDR3 nucleotides: TGCAGTGCTAGACCCCCTCAGGGGGCAGGCGGCTACACCTTC.

This clonotype was observed a few times. The chain combines TRBV7-9 with TRBJ2-2; a possible D gene is TRBD1 (5 bases). V dropped 5 bases and J dropped 6 bases, with 19 bases sitting between them. The CDR3 spans 16 residues. CDR1 and CDR2 from the germline V gene are SEHNR and FQNEAQ (reference sequence). The DNA for the CDR3 is TGTGCCAGCAGCCCCGTAACATCGACAGCGTCCGGGGAGCTGTTTTTT. Amino acid sequence: CASSPVTSTASGELFF.

This sequence joins TRBV7-2 and TRBJ1-2; D possibly corresponds to TRBD1 (6 bases). Between the trimmed V and J ends, which lost 5 bases and 6 bases, there was a span of 19 bases. CDR1 and CDR2 (germline): SGHTA, FQGNSA. This CDR3 region has 15 residues. The CDR3 region is CASSDAWARGHGYTF. The DNA for the CDR3 is TGTGCCAGCAGCGACGCCTGGGCTCGGGGGCATGGCTACACCTTC. Combining the CDR3 with reference TRBV7-2 and TRBJ1-2 gives the whole variable domain GAGVSQSPSNKVTEKGKDVELRCDPISGHTALYWYRQSLGQGLEFLIYFQGNSAPDKSGLPSDRFSAERTGGSVSTLTIQRTQQEDSAVYLCASSDAWARGHGYTFGSGTRLTVV.

This clonotype occurred many times. This chain links TRBV11-2 with TRBJ2-7; tentatively, D is TRBD1 or TRBD2 (5 bases each). Germline V gene sequence: CDR1 SGHAT, CDR2 FQNNGV. V lost 5 bases, J lost 3 bases, and 14 bases lay in between. The CDR3 loop spans 14 amino acids. CDR3 loop: CASSPRDGVYEQYF. CDR3 DNA: TGTGCCAGCAGCCCCCGGGACGGAGTCTACGAGCAGTACTTC.

This clonotype was seen a handful of times. The V gene is TRBV5-1, the J gene TRBJ2-5; 9 bases agree with TRBD1. This CDR3 contains 16 residues. CDR1 is SGHRS, CDR2 YFSETQ, per germline. V lost 0 bases, J lost 1 base, and 4 bases stayed unmatched. This chain's CDR3 is CASSLAWGQGQETQYF. The CDR3 coding sequence is TGCGCCAGCAGCTTGGCTTGGGGACAGGGCCAAGAGACCCAGTACTTC. Using reference TRBV5-1 and TRBJ2-5 for the parts outside the CDR3, the full variable domain is KAGVTQTPRYLIKTRGQQVTLSCSPISGHRSVSWYQQTPGQGLQFLFEYFSETQRNKGNFPGRFSGRQFSNSRSEMNVSTLELGDSALYLCASSLAWGQGQETQYFGPGTRLLVL.

The rearrangement uses TRBV6-1 and TRBJ2-7, with a weak D call TRBD2 (6 bases). Germline lookup yields CDR1 MNHNS and CDR2 SASEGT. Trimming took 5 bases from V and 5 from J, leaving 13 bases between them. The CDR3 has 13 residues. DNA for the CDR3: TGTGCCAGCAGTCGGCCGGGACTCGACGAGCAGTACTTC. Its protein product is CASSRPGLDEQYF.

This clonotype was seen more than once but under ten times. The chain recombines TRBV12-3 or TRBV12-4 with TRBJ2-7, with 7 positions matching TRBD2. V was pared by 6 bases and J by 2 bases, with 7 bases of the junction left unmatched. The CDR3 has 14 residues. The CDR3 bases are TGTGCCAGCAGCCAAAGCGGGGCCCCCTACGAGCAGTACTTC. Translated: CASSQSGAPYEQYF.

The chain combines TRBV7-2 with TRBJ2-7, with 10 bases identical to TRBD2. The CDR3 contains 16 residues. Germline CDR1 is SGHTA and CDR2 is FQGNSA. V was pared by 0 bases and J by 4 bases, with 6 bases of the junction left unmatched. CDR3: CASSLARASGSYEQYF. Written as DNA, the CDR3 is TGTGCCAGCAGCTTAGCGCGGGCTAGCGGGAGTTACGAGCAGTACTTC.

This clonotype has just a few counts. The chain joins TRBV30 to TRBJ2-7; D may be TRBD1 (6 bases). The ends were cut back, 5 bases at V and 0 bases at J, with 8 bases in the middle. CDR3 length: 12 amino acids. In germline, CDR1 is GTSNPN, CDR2 SVGIG (reference sequence). The CDR3 DNA is TGTGCCTGGGGACAGACCTCCTACGAGCAGTACTTC. Translated: CAWGQTSYEQYF. Full variable domain (outside the CDR3, taken from reference TRBV30 and TRBJ2-7): SQTIHQWPATLVQPVGSPLSLECTVEGTSNPNLYWYRQAAGRGLQLLFYSVGIGQISSEVPQNLSASRPQDRQFILSSKKLLLSDSGFYLCAWGQTSYEQYFGPGTRLTVT.

The chain joins TRBV27 to TRBJ2-7; 8 nucleotides line up with TRBD2. V shed 6 bases, J shed 3 bases, and the junction held 7 bases outside the gene matches. Germline V CDR1 and CDR2: MNHEY, SMNVEV (reference sequence). The CDR3 covers 14 residues. The DNA of the CDR3 is TGTGCCAGCAGACCAAGCGGGAGATTCTACGAGCAGTACTTC. Its protein product is CASRPSGRFYEQYF.

This clonotype was counted a few times. The chain joins TRBV5-1 to TRBJ2-2; the D is unclear. Trimming took off 3 bases at V and 8 bases at J, with 14 bases between the two ends. This CDR3 has 14 amino acids. Germline V CDR1 and CDR2: SGHRS, YFSETQ. The CDR3 DNA reads TGCGCCAGCAGCTACACCTCTCTGTATGGGGAGCTGTTTTTT. Its translation: CASSYTSLYGELFF.

This clonotype was observed many times. V and J are TRBV20-1 and TRBJ2-4; no clear D. CDR1 is DFQATT, CDR2 SNEGSKA, per germline (reference sequence). The CDR3 contains 15 residues. V dropped 5 bases and J dropped 1 base, with 15 bases sitting between them. In DNA, the CDR3 is TGCAGTGCTCCGGTTGTACATGAGGCCAAAAACATTCAGTACTTC. Translating it yields CSAPVVHEAKNIQYF.

This rearrangement joins TRBV28 to TRBJ1-1; 8 bases are a match to TRBD1. This CDR3 spans 14 amino acids. CDR1 MDHEN and CDR2 SYDVKM come from the germline V gene. V gave up 10 bases and J gave up 4 bases; unmatched junction bases: 11. The CDR3 bases are TGTGCCACATCCGGGACAGGTATGAGCACTGAAGCTTTCTTT. This encodes CATSGTGMSTEAFF.

This rearrangement joins TRBV7-2 to TRBJ2-5; a possible D gene is TRBD1 (6 bases). Trimming took 5 bases from V and 4 from J, leaving 20 bases between them. Germline V gene lookup returns CDR1 SGHTA and CDR2 FQGNSA. The CDR3 runs to 16 residues. In DNA form, the CDR3 reads TGTGCCAGCAGCCCCACTTCCACAGGGAGAGTAGAGACCCAGTACTTC. It translates to CASSPTSTGRVETQYF. Filled out from reference TRBV7-2 and TRBJ2-5, the complete variable domain reads GAGVSQSPSNKVTEKGKDVELRCDPISGHTALYWYRQSLGQGLEFLIYFQGNSAPDKSGLPSDRFSAERTGGSVSTLTIQRTQQEDSAVYLCASSPTSTGRVETQYFGPGTRLLVL.

Concerning this clonotype itself: This may be a read error: a much more frequent sequence differs by one nucleotide. The chain has TRBV29-1 and TRBJ2-1; unclear D gene. The V gene lost 6 bases and the J gene lost 8 bases, with 11 bases spanning the gap. CDR3 length equals 11 residues. CDR1 is SQVTM, CDR2 ANQGSEA, per germline. Here the CDR3 reads CSVVLRYEQFF. CDR3 sequence (DNA): TGCAGCGTCGTACTAAGATATGAGCAGTTCTTC.

The chain uses TRBV11-2 and TRBJ2-1, with D possibly matching TRBD1 (5 bases). Deletions cut 5 bases from V and 9 bases from J, with 11 bases between. CDR1 SGHAT and CDR2 FQNNGV come from the germline V gene. This CDR3 comprises 12 residues. In DNA form, the CDR3 reads TGTGCCAGCAGCCCAGGGTTTGCTGAGCAGTTCTTC. Translating gives CASSPGFAEQFF.

V usage is TRBV12-3 or TRBV12-4 and J usage is TRBJ2-1; D uncertain. The CDR3 has 14 amino acids. Trimming left V 0 bases short and J 6 bases short, with 9 bases between. The CDR3 region has the DNA TGTGCCAGCAGTTTAGCGACAAAAAGCAATGAGCAGTTCTTC. It codes for CASSLATKSNEQFF.

This clonotype was seen a few times. The J gene is TRBJ2-1, the V gene TRBV6-2 or TRBV6-3, with 8 bases matching TRBD1. Trimming removed 8 bases from V and 12 bases from J; junction bases left unmatched: 6. This CDR3 contains 11 residues. The germline gives CDR1 MNHEY, CDR2 SVGEGT. The CDR3 nucleotides are TGTGCCAGCCGGACAGGGTCAGGGCAGTTCTTC. Amino acid sequence: CASRTGSGQFF.

The rearrangement uses TRBV4-1 and TRBJ2-2; a weak D match, TRBD2 (5 bases). V was cut by 1 base and J by 7 bases, with 19 bases left in between. Germline loops: CDR1 MGHRA, CDR2 YSYEKL. This CDR3 has 17 residues. This CDR3 is CASSQVGMQEGSGELFF. The CDR3 DNA is TGCGCCAGCAGCCAAGTCGGGATGCAGGAAGGGAGCGGGGAGCTGTTTTTT.

This chain links TRBV6-4 with TRBJ1-5; D not certain. Per the germline V gene, CDR1 is MRHNA and CDR2 is SNTAGT. CDR3 size: 13 residues. Trimming left V 3 bases short and J 4 bases short, with 7 bases between. Here the CDR3 DNA reads TGTGCCAGCAGTGAGGAGCTTAATCAGCCCCAGCATTTT. As protein: CASSEELNQPQHF.

This clonotype was picked up a small number of times. This chain links TRBV6-5 with TRBJ1-2; D gene unclear. V lost 0 bases to trimming and J lost 0 bases, with 8 bases between them. The germline gives CDR1 MNHEY, CDR2 SVGAGI. This CDR3 is 15 amino acids long. CDR3: CASSYSAKANYGYTF. For the CDR3, the DNA is TGTGCCAGCAGTTACTCTGCCAAGGCTAACTATGGCTACACCTTC.

In its sample, this clonotype was seen a few times. The V call is TRBV11-3, the J call TRBJ2-3, with D uncertain. V lost 4 bases, J lost 3 bases, and 11 bases lay in between. Germline V gene sequence: CDR1 SGHNT, CDR2 YENEEA. This CDR3 has 14 residues. The CDR3 DNA is TGTGCCAGCAGCTCCGGGCGAGCGACAGATACGCAGTATTTT. It yields the protein CASSSGRATDTQYF.